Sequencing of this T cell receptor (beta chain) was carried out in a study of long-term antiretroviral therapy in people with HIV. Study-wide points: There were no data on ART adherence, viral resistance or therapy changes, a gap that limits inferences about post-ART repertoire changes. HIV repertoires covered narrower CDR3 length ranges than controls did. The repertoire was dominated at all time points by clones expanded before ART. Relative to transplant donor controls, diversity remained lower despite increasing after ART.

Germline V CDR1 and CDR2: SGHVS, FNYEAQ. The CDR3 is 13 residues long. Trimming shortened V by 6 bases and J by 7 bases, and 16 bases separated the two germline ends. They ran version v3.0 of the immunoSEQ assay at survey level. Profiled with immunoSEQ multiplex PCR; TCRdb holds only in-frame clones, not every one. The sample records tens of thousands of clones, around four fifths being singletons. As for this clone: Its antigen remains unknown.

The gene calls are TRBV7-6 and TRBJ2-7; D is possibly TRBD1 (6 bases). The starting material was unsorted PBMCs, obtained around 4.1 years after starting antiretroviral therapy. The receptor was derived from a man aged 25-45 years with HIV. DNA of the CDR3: TGTGCCAGCAGGGCCACAGGGTTAGGTGAGCAGTACTTC. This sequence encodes CASRATGLGEQYF. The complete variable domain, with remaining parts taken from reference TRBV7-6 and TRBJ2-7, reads GAGVSQSPRYKVTKRGQDVALRCDPISGHVSLYWYRQALGQGPEFLTYFNYEAQQDKSGLPNDRFSAERPEGSISTLTIQRTEQRDSAMYRCASRATGLGEQYFGPGTRLTVT.